The 26 T cell receptor beta chains below were found in one sample sequenced in a study of cytomegalovirus exposure and HLA in healthy donors. Clones were sequenced by immunoSEQ multiplex PCR, and TCRdb holds only the in-frame ones, with some missing. The sample comprises roughly 140,000 clones, 85% to 90% of which are singletons, and about 3.5% rests with the top ten. Specimen: PBMCs. These TCRs come from a woman aged 18-35 years in good health and CMV-seropositive.

The CDR3 DNA sequence: TGTGCCTGGAAACAGGGTCGCGACACTGAAGCTTTCTTT. Amino acid sequence: CAWKQGRDTEAFF. The rearrangement links TRBV30 to TRBJ1-1, with D possibly TRBD1 on 6 matching bases. Trimming left V 4 bases short and J 3 bases short, with 12 bases between. The CDR3 consists of 13 residues. CDR1 and CDR2 from the germline V gene are GTSNPN and SVGIG (reference sequence).

The V and J genes are TRBV6-5 and TRBJ2-5, with D possibly matching TRBD1 (6 bases). CDR1 is MNHEY and CDR2 is SVGAGI in the germline V gene. The V end lost 2 bases, the J end lost 3 bases, and 10 bases lay between the germline ends. The CDR3 has 14 amino acids. CDR3 DNA: TGTGCCAGCAGTTACCGTAACAGGGAAGAGACCCAGTACTTC. This gives the protein CASSYRNREETQYF.

This clone was found once. V usage is TRBV10-3 and J usage is TRBJ2-3, with a weak D call TRBD2 (6 bases). CDR3 length: 14 residues. Trimming left V 4 bases short and J 6 bases short, with 14 bases between. Germline assignment: CDR1 ENHRY and CDR2 SYGVKD. CDR3 nucleotides: TGTGCCATCAGTGTTGAGGGACTCGCTGATACGCAGTATTTT. Amino acids: CAISVEGLADTQYF.

The chain uses TRBV15 and TRBJ2-7, with a possible D match to TRBD2 (6 bases). This CDR3 contains 14 residues. CDR1 and CDR2 from the germline V gene are LNHNV and YYDKDF (reference sequence). The ends were cut back, 0 bases at V and 6 bases at J, with 12 bases in the middle. CDR3 residues: CATSRELVGGEQYF. DNA for the CDR3: TGTGCCACCAGCAGAGAGCTTGTCGGGGGCGAGCAGTACTTC.

V usage is TRBV27 and J usage is TRBJ1-2, with a tentative D call TRBD1 (5 bases). The CDR3 contains 15 residues. V was cut by 3 bases and J by 4 bases, with 15 bases left in between. Germline V lookup: CDR1 MNHEY, CDR2 SMNVEV (reference sequence). The chain's CDR3 is CASSLSVQGGYGYTF. The CDR3 bases are TGTGCCAGCAGTTTGTCGGTGCAGGGCGGCTATGGCTACACCTTC.

The V and J genes are TRBV11-3 and TRBJ2-1; TRBD2 matches 8 bases. The CDR3 has 16 amino acids. Germline V gene sequence: CDR1 SGHNT, CDR2 YENEEA. Unmatched junction bases numbered 7, after V lost 1 base and J lost 5 bases. The CDR3 sequence is CASSLVLSGNHNEQFF. The CDR3 DNA sequence: TGTGCCAGCAGCTTAGTTCTTAGCGGGAATCACAATGAGCAGTTCTTC.

The V gene is TRBV6-6, the J gene TRBJ1-1; 7 nucleotides match TRBD1. The CDR3 covers 16 residues. J was trimmed by 0 bases and V by 6 bases; bases with no gene match: 10. Germline CDR1 reads MNHNY; CDR2 reads SVGAGI (reference sequence). The DNA of the CDR3 is TGTGCCAGCAGGGGGACAGCTCTATTATTGAACACTGAAGCTTTCTTT. Residues: CASRGTALLLNTEAFF.

The chain combines TRBV5-6 with TRBJ1-5; TRBD1 aligns across 7 bases. The CDR3 is 14 residues long. Germline values: CDR1 SGHDT, CDR2 YYEEEE. The V segment lost 1 base and the J segment 6 bases; nucleotides outside the gene matches: 4. This CDR3 reads CASSLKGAAQPQHF. The CDR3 DNA follows: TGTGCCAGCAGCTTGAAGGGGGCGGCTCAGCCCCAGCATTTT.

The chain recombines TRBV9 with TRBJ2-3; a weak D match, TRBD1 (8 bases). Between the trimmed V and J ends, which lost 3 bases and 3 bases, there was a span of 17 bases. This CDR3 has 16 residues. Germline values: CDR1 SGDLS, CDR2 YYNGEE. CDR3: CASSARTGTMTDTQYF. The CDR3 nucleotides read TGTGCCAGCAGCGCTCGGACAGGGACTATGACAGATACGCAGTATTTT.

The chain employs TRBV2 and TRBJ1-1; no definite D call. Deletions cut 8 bases from V and 0 bases from J, with 7 bases between. This CDR3 comprises 12 residues. The germline gives CDR1 SNHLY, CDR2 FYNNEI. The CDR3 spells CASRSLNTEAFF. The CDR3 nucleotides are TGTGCCAGCCGGAGCCTGAACACTGAAGCTTTCTTT.

The chain couples TRBV14 to TRBJ1-2, with D possibly matching TRBD1 (6 bases). CDR3 length: 15 residues. CDR1 is SGHDN and CDR2 is FVKESK in the germline V gene. Trimming pared 4 bases from V and 3 bases from J, leaving 15 bases between. The CDR3 here is CASSPDSAVDYGYTF. CDR3 coding DNA: TGTGCCAGCAGCCCGGACAGCGCGGTTGACTATGGCTACACCTTC. The full variable domain, in which reference TRBV14 and TRBJ1-2 provide the parts outside the CDR3, is EAGVTQFPSHSVIEKGQTVTLRCDPISGHDNLYWYRRVMGKEIKFLLHFVKESKQDESGMPNNRFLAERTGGTYSTLKVQPAELEDSGVYFCASSPDSAVDYGYTFGSGTRLTVV.

The chain joins TRBV5-1 to TRBJ2-7, with 7 bases fitting TRBD2. CDR1 is SGHRS, CDR2 YFSETQ, per germline. The CDR3 is made up of 14 amino acids. Unmatched junction bases numbered 1, after V lost 0 bases and J lost 1 base. The CDR3 region has the DNA TGCGCCAGCAGCTTGGTGGGGGGGTCCTACGAGCAGTACTTC. Amino acid sequence: CASSLVGGSYEQYF.

The sample holds a few counts of this clone. This chain links TRBV21-1 with TRBJ1-5; the table's D call of TRBD1 was not tested on the DNA. TRBV21-1 is recorded as a pseudogene. CDR3 size: 13 residues. CDR3: CASSKQGNQPQHF. For the CDR3, the DNA is TGTGCCAGCAGCAAACAGGGCAATCAGCCCCAGCATTTT.

This rearrangement joins TRBV27 to TRBJ2-1; 8 bases are a match to TRBD1. The CDR3 length is 17 residues. Germline-derived CDR1 and CDR2 are MNHEY and SMNVEV (reference sequence). The junction had 13 bases not matched to a gene; V was cut back by 6 bases and J by 3 bases. The CDR3 DNA reads TGTGCCAGCAGCTCGTCCCCCGGACAGGGAGTCTACAATGAGCAGTTCTTC. As protein: CASSSSPGQGVYNEQFF.

This clone was seen just once. The conserved closing phenylalanine or tryptophan is absent in this CDR3, likely reflecting a read error. The DNA is left out, because the CDR3 cannot be placed on it with certainty; the CDR3 is given as TCRdb lists it. The chain links TRBV21-1 to TRBJ1-1. TRBV21-1 counts as a pseudogene. The CDR3 totals 10 residues, both ends included. The CDR3 is CASSKEGGTV.

The rearrangement links TRBV11-2 to TRBJ2-1, with D perhaps TRBD2 (5 bases). In germline, CDR1 is SGHAT, CDR2 FQNNGV. The CDR3 is 13 amino acids. V was shortened by 5 bases and J by 4 bases, with 9 bases between the two germline ends. CDR3 sequence: CASSPDSYNEQFF. The CDR3 nucleotides are TGTGCCAGCAGCCCGGACTCTTACAATGAGCAGTTCTTC.

The chain uses TRBV19 and TRBJ1-5; D ambiguous. The CDR3 is made up of 15 amino acids. In germline, CDR1 is LNHDA, CDR2 SQIVND (reference sequence). Between the trimmed V and J ends, which lost 7 bases and 0 bases, there was a span of 13 bases. CDR3 residues: CASTRTVLSNQPQHF. For the CDR3, the DNA is TGTGCCAGTACCCGGACTGTTCTTAGCAATCAGCCCCAGCATTTT.

The rearrangement joins TRBV29-1 to TRBJ2-1; TRBD1 matches at 8 bases. This CDR3 region has 14 residues. V lost 5 bases and J lost 6; bases outside the gene matches: 9. Germline values: CDR1 SQVTM, CDR2 ANQGSEA. The CDR3 nucleotides are TGCAGCGTTACAAGGACAGGGAAGGGCAATGAGCAGTTCTTC. Translation: CSVTRTGKGNEQFF.

The chain uses TRBV5-1 and TRBJ2-3, with TRBD2 matching 13 bases. CDR1 and CDR2 (germline): SGHRS, YFSETQ. The CDR3 consists of 16 residues. The V and J ends lost 2 bases and 6 bases, in that order; junction bases with no gene match: 6. The CDR3: CASSFTGLAGDDTQYF. Written as DNA, the CDR3 is TGCGCCAGCAGCTTCACCGGACTAGCGGGAGACGATACGCAGTATTTT.

CDR3 DNA: TGTGCCAGCCTGTGGGGGGGGAGCTCCTACAATGAGCAGTTCTTC. It encodes CASLWGGSSYNEQFF. The genes are TRBV6-1 and TRBJ2-1; 7 positions match TRBD2. V shed 8 bases and J 0 bases; nucleotides not matched to a gene: 7. Germline V gene data show CDR1 as MNHNS and CDR2 as SASEGT. The CDR3 spans 15 residues.

This rearrangement joins TRBV11-2 to TRBJ1-1; D is unresolved. The V end lost 1 base, the J end lost 7 bases, and 10 bases lay between the germline ends. Germline V lookup: CDR1 SGHAT, CDR2 FQNNGV. The CDR3 has 13 residues. The CDR3 DNA sequence: TGTGCCAGCAGCTTAGGCTCCGGGAGTGAAGCTTTCTTT. This codes for CASSLGSGSEAFF.

The chain employs TRBV5-4 and TRBJ2-5; 9 nucleotides match TRBD2. The CDR3 runs 14 residues. J gave up 4 bases and V 3 bases, and 4 bases lay outside the gene matches. Germline V gene sequence: CDR1 SGHNT, CDR2 YYREEE (reference sequence). This chain's CDR3 is CASSWGTSPETQYF. CDR3 coding DNA: TGTGCCAGCAGCTGGGGGACTAGCCCAGAGACCCAGTACTTC.

The rearrangement links TRBV11-3 to TRBJ1-1; tentative D call: TRBD1 (5 bases). The CDR3 extends over 14 amino acids. Trimming took 1 base from V and 11 from J, leaving 17 bases between them. CDR1 is SGHNT, CDR2 YENEEA, per germline. The CDR3 DNA is TGTGCCAGCAGCTTAGTGCGCGGGGGGGGTATGGCTTTCTTT. Its translation: CASSLVRGGGMAFF.

The chain joins TRBV5-6 to TRBJ2-7; 12 nucleotides match TRBD2. CDR3 length: 15 amino acids. With 0 bases clipped from V and 7 bases from J, the junction kept 5 bases outside the gene matches. The germline V gene encodes CDR1 SGHDT and CDR2 YYEEEE. CDR3 sequence reads: CASSLGLAGEREQYF. Written as DNA, the CDR3 is TGTGCCAGCAGCTTGGGACTAGCGGGAGAGAGAGAGCAGTACTTC.

The V gene is TRBV2, the J gene TRBJ2-7; 11 positions agree with TRBD2. The V segment lost 6 bases and the J segment 3 bases; nucleotides outside the gene matches: 4. Looked up from germline, CDR1 is SNHLY and CDR2 is FYNNEI. The CDR3 totals 14 residues. CDR3 amino acids: CASSTTSGSYEQYF. DNA for the CDR3: TGTGCCAGCAGCACTACTAGCGGGAGCTACGAGCAGTACTTC.

V usage is TRBV6-5 and J usage is TRBJ2-7, with 8 bases aligning to TRBD1. The germline CDR1 and CDR2 sequences are MNHEY and SVGAGI. After removal of 9 bases from V and 5 bases from J, the junction contained 12 bases not matched to a gene. This CDR3 has 14 residues. The CDR3 region is CASKRTPGGHEQYF. The CDR3 DNA reads as TGTGCCAGTAAAAGGACTCCAGGGGGCCACGAGCAGTACTTC.